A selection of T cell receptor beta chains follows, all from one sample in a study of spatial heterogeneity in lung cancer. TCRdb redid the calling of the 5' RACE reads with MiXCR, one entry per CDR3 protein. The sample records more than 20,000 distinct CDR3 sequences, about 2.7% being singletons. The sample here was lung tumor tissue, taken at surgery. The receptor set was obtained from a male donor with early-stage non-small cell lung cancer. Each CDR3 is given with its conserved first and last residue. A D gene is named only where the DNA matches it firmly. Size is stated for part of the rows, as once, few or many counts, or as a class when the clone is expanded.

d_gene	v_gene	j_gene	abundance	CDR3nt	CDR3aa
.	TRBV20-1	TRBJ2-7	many	TGCAGTGCTACAACCACCCGAGGGGGCTCCTACGAGCAGTACTTC	CSATTTRGGSYEQYF
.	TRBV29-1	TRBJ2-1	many	TGCAGCTTAACACTTACCTACAATGAGCAGTTCTTC	CSLTLTYNEQFF
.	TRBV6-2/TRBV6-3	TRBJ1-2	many	TGTGCCAGCAGTTATGACGGCGTGGGCTACACCTTC	CASSYDGVGYTF
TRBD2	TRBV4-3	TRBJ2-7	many	TGCGCCAGCAGCCAAGATAGTTACGGGGGGACCTACGAGCAGTACTTC	CASSQDSYGGTYEQYF
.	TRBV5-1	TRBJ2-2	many	TGCGCCAGCAACCGGGACACGACCACCGGGGAGCTGTTTTTT	CASNRDTTTGELFF
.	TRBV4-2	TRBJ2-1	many	TGTGCCAGCAGCCAAGAAGTAACGGGGCTCACCTACAATGAGCAGTTCTTC	CASSQEVTGLTYNEQFF
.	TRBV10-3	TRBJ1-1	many	TGTGCCATCAGTGAGTCAATGAACACTGAAGCTTTCTTT	CAISESMNTEAFF
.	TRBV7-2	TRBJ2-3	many	TGTGCCAGCAGCTGGGACGGACTTACAGATACGCAGTATTTT	CASSWDGLTDTQYF
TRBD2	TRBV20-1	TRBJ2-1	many	TGCAGTGCCGCCGGAATCCTAGCGGGAGGTTACAATGAGCAGTTCTTC	CSAAGILAGGYNEQFF
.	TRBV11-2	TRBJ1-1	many	TGTGCCAGCAGAGGGTCCCCTATGAACACTGAAGCTTTCTTT	CASRGSPMNTEAFF
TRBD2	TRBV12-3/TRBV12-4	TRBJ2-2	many	TGTGCCAGCAGGACTAGCGGGACGCCCACCGGGGAGCTGTTTTTT	CASRTSGTPTGELFF
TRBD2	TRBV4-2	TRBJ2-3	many	TGTGCCAGCAGCCCAGGACTAGCGGGAGGTGGAAAGCGGGATACGCAGTATTTT	CASSPGLAGGGKRDTQYF
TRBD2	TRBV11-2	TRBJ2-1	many	TGTGCCAGCAGCTTAGATTACGGTCTAGCGGACGGCGATTTGAATGAGCAGTTCTTC	CASSLDYGLADGDLNEQFF
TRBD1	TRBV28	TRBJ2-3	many	TGTGCCAGCACCGGACCGACAGGGAGTCACACAGATACGCAGTATTTT	CASTGPTGSHTDTQYF
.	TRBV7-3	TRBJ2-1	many	TGTGCCAGCAGCTTAACTAGCGAGAGCTCCTACAATGAGCAGTTCTTC	CASSLTSESSYNEQFF
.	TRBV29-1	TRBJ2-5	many	TGCAGCGGCCGGGACTTCGAATCGGCTGAGACCCAGTACTTC	CSGRDFESAETQYF
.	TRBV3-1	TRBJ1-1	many	TGTGCCAGCAGCCCGCAGGGGAAAATGAACACTGAAGCTTTCTTT	CASSPQGKMNTEAFF
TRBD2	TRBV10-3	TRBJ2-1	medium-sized	TGTGCCATCAGTGATCTCGGACTAGCGGGAGTTCTAGAAAATGAGCAGTTCTTC	CAISDLGLAGVLENEQFF
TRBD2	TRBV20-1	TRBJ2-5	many	TGCAGTGCCCCGCACCCACTAGCGGGAGTGGGAGAGACCCAGTACTTC	CSAPHPLAGVGETQYF
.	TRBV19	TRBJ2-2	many	TGTGCCAGTAGTGGGGGGGCAGCCACGAACACCGGGGAGCTGTTTTTT	CASSGGAATNTGELFF
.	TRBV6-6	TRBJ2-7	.	TGTGCCAGCAGTTACTCAAATGAGCGGTTGAACTACGAGCAGTACTTC	CASSYSNERLNYEQYF
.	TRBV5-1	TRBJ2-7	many	TGCGCCAGCAGCTTGGCCTACACCGTCTACGAGCAGTACTTC	CASSLAYTVYEQYF
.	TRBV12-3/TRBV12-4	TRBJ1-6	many	TGTGCCAGCAGCTATGGACAGTCGAATTCACCCCTCCACTTT	CASSYGQSNSPLHF
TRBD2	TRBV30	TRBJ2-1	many	TGTGCCTGGCACGGGAGGAGGACCTACAATGAGCAGTTCTTC	CAWHGRRTYNEQFF
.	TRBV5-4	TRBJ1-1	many	TGTGCCAGCAGCTTGGGTGAATTTGAAGCTTTCTTT	CASSLGEFEAFF
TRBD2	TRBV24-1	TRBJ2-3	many	TGTGCCACCAGTGATGGGACTAGAGGGGGTACAGATACGCAGTATTTT	CATSDGTRGGTDTQYF
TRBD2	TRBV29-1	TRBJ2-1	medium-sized	TGCAGCGTTGCGGGAGGATCCTACAATGAGCAGTTCTTC	CSVAGGSYNEQFF
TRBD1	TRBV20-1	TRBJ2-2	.	TGCAGTGCTAGATACAGGGGTAGCACCGGGGAGCTGTTTTTT	CSARYRGSTGELFF
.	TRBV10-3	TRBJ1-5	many	TGTGCCATCAGGGACAGCTTTAATCAGCCCCAGCATTTT	CAIRDSFNQPQHF
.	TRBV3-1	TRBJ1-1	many	TGTGCCAGTGGCCGGCTGAACACTGAAGCTTTCTTT	CASGRLNTEAFF
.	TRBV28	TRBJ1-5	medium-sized	TGTGCCAGCAGTTCGGTGGGGGTCAGCAATCAGCCCCAGCATTTT	CASSSVGVSNQPQHF
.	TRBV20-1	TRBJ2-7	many	TGCAGTGCTAGAGGACAGGTCGACGAGCAGTACTTC	CSARGQVDEQYF
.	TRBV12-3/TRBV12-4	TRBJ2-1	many	TGTGCCAGCAGTCCTACCGGCAATGAGCAGTTCTTC	CASSPTGNEQFF
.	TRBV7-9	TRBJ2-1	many	TGTGCCAGCAGCTTATTTGGTGACAATGAGCAGTTCTTC	CASSLFGDNEQFF
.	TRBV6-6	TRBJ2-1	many	TGTGCCAGCAGTCAAAGCTCCTACAATGAGCAGTTCTTC	CASSQSSYNEQFF
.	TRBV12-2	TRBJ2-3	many	TGTGCAAGTCGCTTATTAGTCGGACGCACAGATACGCAGTATTTT	CASRLLVGRTDTQYF
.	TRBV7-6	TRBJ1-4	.	TGTGTCAGCAGCGCTACAGACCTGGGAGATGAAAAACTGTTTTTT	CVSSATDLGDEKLFF
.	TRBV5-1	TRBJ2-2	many	TGCGCCAGCAGGGTCGACAGGTCGAACACCGGGGAGCTGTTTTTT	CASRVDRSNTGELFF
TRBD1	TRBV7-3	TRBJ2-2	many	TGTGCCAGCAGCGGGACAGGGGGCACCCCTGGGGAGCTGTTTTTT	CASSGTGGTPGELFF
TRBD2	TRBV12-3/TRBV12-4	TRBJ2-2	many	TGTGCCAGCAGTTTCGGCGGGAGGGACACCGGGGAGCTGTTTTTT	CASSFGGRDTGELFF